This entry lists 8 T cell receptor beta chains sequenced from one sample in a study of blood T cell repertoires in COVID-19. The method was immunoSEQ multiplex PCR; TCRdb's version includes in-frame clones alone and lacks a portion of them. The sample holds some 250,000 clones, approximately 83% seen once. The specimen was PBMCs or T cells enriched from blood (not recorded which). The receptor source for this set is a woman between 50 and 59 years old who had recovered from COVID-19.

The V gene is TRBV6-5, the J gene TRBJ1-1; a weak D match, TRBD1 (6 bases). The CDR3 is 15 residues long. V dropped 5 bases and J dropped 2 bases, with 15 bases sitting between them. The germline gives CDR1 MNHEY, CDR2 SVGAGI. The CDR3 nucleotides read TGTGCCAGCAGTACAAGTAGAGGGGGTAACACTGAAGCTTTCTTT. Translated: CASSTSRGGNTEAFF.

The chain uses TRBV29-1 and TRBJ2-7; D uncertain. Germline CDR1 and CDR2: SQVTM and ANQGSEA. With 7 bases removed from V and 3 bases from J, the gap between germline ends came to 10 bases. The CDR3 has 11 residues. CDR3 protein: CSGTIHYEQYF. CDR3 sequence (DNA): TGCAGCGGTACTATTCACTACGAGCAGTACTTC.

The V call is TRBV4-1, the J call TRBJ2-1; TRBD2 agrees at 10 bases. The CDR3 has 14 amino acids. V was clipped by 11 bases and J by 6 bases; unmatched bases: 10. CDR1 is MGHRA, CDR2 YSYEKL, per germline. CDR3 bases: TGCGCCTCTTCAGCGGGAGGGCCCTTCAATGAGCAGTTCTTC. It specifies CASSAGGPFNEQFF.

The DNA for the CDR3 is TGTGCCAGTAGTACCGGACAGGGCACTGAAGCTTTCTTT. This sequence encodes CASSTGQGTEAFF. The chain joins TRBV19 to TRBJ1-1, with 8 bases that match TRBD1. CDR3 size: 13 residues. In germline, CDR1 is LNHDA, CDR2 SQIVND (reference sequence). The ends lost 4 bases at V and 4 bases at J; junction bases unmatched: 2.

The DNA of the CDR3 is TGCGCCAGCAGCTTGGCCGCAGGACTAGCGGGAGATGAGCAGTTCTTC. Protein: CASSLAAGLAGDEQFF. This chain links TRBV5-1 with TRBJ2-1; 13 bases map to TRBD2. The CDR3 extends over 16 amino acids. The ends lost 0 bases at V and 8 bases at J; junction bases unmatched: 5. From germline, CDR1 is SGHRS and CDR2 YFSETQ.

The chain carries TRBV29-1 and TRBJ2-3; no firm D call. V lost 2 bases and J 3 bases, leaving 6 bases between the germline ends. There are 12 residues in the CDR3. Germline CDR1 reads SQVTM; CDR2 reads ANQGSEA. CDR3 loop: CSVEWHTDTQYF. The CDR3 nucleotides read TGCAGCGTTGAATGGCATACAGATACGCAGTATTTT.

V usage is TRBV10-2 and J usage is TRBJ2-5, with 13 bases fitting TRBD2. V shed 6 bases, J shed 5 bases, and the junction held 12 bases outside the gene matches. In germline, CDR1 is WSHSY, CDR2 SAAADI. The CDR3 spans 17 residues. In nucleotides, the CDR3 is TGCGCCAGCAGCGGGGGACTAGCGGGACCAACCCTTGAGACCCAGTACTTC. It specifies CASSGGLAGPTLETQYF.

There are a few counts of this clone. In nucleotides, the CDR3 is TGCAGTGCCAGTGGAGGGGGGGTTTACAATGAGCAGTTCTTC. Translated, it gives CSASGGGVYNEQFF. The J gene is TRBJ2-1, the V gene TRBV20-1, with D tentatively TRBD2 (7 bases). V gave up 6 bases and J gave up 4 bases, with 16 bases separating them. The CDR3 consists of 14 residues. Germline loops: CDR1 DFQATT, CDR2 SNEGSKA (reference sequence).